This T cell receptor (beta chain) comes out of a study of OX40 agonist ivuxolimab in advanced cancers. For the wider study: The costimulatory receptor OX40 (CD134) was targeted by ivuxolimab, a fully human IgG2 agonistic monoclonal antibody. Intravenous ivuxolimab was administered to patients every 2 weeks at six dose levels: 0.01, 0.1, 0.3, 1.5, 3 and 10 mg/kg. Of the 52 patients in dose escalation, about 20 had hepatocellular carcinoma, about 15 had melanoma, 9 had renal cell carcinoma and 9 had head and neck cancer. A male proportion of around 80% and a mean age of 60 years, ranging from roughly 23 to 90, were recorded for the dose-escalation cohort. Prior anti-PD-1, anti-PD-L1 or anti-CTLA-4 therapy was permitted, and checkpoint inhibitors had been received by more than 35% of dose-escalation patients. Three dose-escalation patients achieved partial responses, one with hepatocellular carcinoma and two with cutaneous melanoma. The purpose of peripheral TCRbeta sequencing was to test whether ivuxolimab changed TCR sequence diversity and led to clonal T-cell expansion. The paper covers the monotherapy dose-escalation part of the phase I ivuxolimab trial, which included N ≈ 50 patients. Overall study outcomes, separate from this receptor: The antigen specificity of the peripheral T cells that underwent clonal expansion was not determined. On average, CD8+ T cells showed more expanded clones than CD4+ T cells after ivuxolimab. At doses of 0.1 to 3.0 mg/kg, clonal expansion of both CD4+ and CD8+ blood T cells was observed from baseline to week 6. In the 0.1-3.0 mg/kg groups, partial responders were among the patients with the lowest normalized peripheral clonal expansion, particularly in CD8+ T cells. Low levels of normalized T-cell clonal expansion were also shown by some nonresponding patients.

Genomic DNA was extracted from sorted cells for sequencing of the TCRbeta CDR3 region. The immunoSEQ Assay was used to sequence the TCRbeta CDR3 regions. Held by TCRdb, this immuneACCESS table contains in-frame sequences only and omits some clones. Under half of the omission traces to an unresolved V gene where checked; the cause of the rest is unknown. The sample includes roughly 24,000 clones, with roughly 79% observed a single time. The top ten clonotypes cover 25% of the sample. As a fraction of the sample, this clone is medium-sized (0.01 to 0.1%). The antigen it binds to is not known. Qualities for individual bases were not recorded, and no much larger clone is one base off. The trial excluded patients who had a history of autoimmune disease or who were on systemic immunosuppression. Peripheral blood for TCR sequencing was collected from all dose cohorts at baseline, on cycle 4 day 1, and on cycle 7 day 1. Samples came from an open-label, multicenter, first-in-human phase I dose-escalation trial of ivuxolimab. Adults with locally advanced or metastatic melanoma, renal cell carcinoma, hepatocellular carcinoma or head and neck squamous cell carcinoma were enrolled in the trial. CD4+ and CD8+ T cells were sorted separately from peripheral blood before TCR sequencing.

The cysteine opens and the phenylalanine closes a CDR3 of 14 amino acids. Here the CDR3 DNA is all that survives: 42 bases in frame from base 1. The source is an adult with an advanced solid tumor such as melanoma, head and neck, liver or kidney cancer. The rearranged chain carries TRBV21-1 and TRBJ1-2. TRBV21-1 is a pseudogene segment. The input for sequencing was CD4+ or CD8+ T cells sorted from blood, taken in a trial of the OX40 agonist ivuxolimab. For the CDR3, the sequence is CASINGALNYGYTF. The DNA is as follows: TGTGCCAGCATCAACGGGGCCCTTAACTATGGCTACACCTTC.